Described below is a single T cell receptor beta chain sequence and its context. The entry originates in a study of cytomegalovirus exposure and HLA in healthy donors. Between the trimmed V and J ends, which lost 6 bases and 5 bases, there was a span of 22 bases. The germline CDR1 and CDR2 sequences are LNHDA and SQIVND (reference sequence). The CDR3 covers 16 residues. Both 60 Vbeta primers and 13 Jbeta primers went into the PCR. Method: immunoSEQ multiplex PCR; TCRdb's copy keeps in-frame clones and lacks some. The sample lists about 120,000 clones, roughly 75% seen once, with about 3.3% in the top ten.

V and J are TRBV19 and TRBJ1-2, with D possibly matching TRBD1 (6 bases). The clonotype originates from a woman between 45 and 65 years old in good health and CMV-seronegative. What was sequenced was PBMCs. The CDR3, as DNA: TGTGCCAGTAGCGAGCCTCAGGGGCGTCCTTTGTATGGCTACACCTTC. Translated, it gives CASSEPQGRPLYGYTF.